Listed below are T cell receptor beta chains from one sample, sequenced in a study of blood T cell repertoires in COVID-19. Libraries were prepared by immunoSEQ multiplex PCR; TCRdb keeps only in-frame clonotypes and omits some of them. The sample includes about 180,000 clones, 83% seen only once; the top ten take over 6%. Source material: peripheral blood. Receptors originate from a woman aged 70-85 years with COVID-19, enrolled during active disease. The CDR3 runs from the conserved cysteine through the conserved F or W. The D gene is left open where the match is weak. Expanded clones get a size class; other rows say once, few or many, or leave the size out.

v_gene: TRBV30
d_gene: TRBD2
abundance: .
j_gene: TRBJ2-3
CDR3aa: CAWSRPGTNPSTDTQYF
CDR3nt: TGTGCCTGGAGTAGACCCGGGACTAACCCGAGCACAGATACGCAGTATTTT

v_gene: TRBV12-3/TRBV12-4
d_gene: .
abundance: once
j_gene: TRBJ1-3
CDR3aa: CASRDSSGNTIYF
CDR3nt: TGTGCCAGCAGGGACAGCTCTGGAAACACCATATATTTT

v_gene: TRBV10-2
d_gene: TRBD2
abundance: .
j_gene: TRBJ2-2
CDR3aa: CASFTSGRVGELFF
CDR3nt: TGCGCCAGCTTCACTAGCGGGAGGGTCGGGGAGCTGTTTTTT

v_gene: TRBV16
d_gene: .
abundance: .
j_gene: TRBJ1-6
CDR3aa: CASSQSVVNNSPLHF
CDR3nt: TGTGCCAGCAGCCAATCGGTAGTCAACAATTCACCCCTCCACTTT

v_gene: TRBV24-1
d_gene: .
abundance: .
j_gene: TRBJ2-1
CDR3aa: CATSDPGTFPYNEQFF
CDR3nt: TGTGCCACCAGTGACCCTGGGACTTTCCCCTACAATGAGCAGTTCTTC

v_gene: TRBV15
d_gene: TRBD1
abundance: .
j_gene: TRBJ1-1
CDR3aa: CATSGGQGTEAFF
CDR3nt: TGTGCCACCAGCGGTGGACAGGGCACTGAAGCTTTCTTT

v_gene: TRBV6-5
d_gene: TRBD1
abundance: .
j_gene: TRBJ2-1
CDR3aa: CASSSGTGGEQFF
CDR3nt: TGTGCCAGCAGTTCCGGGACAGGGGGAGAGCAGTTCTTC

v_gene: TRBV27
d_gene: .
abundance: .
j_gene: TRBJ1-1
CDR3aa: CASSLSSGEGNTEAFF
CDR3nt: TGTGCCAGCAGTTTATCATCAGGGGAGGGAAACACTGAAGCTTTCTTT

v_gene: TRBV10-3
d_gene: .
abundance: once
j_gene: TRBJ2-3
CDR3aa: CAISETGISTDTQYF
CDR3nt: TGTGCCATCAGTGAGACAGGGATAAGCACAGATACGCAGTATTTT

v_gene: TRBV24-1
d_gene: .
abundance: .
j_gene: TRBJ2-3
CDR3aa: CATSDRVSTDTQYF
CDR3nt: TGTGCCACCAGTGACAGGGTGAGCACAGATACGCAGTATTTT

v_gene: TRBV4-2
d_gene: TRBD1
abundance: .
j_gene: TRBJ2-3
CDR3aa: CASSQPRDRVNPDTQYF
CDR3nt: TGTGCCAGCAGCCAACCAAGGGACAGGGTAAACCCAGATACGCAGTATTTT

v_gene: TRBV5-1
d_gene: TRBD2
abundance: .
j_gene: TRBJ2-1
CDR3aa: CASSPQIGLAGDNEQFF
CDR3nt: TGCGCCAGCAGCCCTCAGATCGGACTAGCGGGGGACAATGAGCAGTTCTTC

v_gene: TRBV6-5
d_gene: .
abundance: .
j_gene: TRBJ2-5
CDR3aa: CASTLLRFGTQYF
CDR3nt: TGTGCCAGCACCCTGCTTCGCTTCGGGACCCAGTACTTC

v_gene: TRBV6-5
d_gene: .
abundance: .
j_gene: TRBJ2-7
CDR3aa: CASRLGRVYEQYF
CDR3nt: TGTGCCAGCAGACTCGGGCGGGTGTACGAGCAGTACTTC

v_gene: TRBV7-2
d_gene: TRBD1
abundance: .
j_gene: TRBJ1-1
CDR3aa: CASSFQGVGTEAFF
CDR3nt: TGTGCCAGCAGCTTCCAGGGGGTCGGGACTGAAGCTTTCTTT

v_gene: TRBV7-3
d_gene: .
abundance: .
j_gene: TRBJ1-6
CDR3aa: CASSLAQGSPLHF
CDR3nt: TGTGCCAGCAGCTTGGCACAGGGTTCACCCCTCCACTTT

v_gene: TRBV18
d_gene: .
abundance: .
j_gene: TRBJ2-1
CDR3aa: CASSPGNEQFF
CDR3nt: TGTGCCAGCTCACCCGGCAATGAGCAGTTCTTC

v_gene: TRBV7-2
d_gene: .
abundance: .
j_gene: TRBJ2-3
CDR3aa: CASSLDRSYTDTQYF
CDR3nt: TGTGCCAGCAGCCTGGACAGAAGTTACACAGATACGCAGTATTTT

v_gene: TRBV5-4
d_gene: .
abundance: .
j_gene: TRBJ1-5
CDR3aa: CASSLGVTGGNQPQHF
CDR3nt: TGTGCCAGCAGCTTGGGGGTGACGGGGGGCAATCAGCCCCAGCATTTT

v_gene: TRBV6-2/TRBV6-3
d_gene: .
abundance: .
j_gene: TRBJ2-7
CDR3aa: CASSLGSRLGEQYF
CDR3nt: TGTGCCAGCAGCCTAGGGAGTCGACTTGGGGAGCAGTACTTC

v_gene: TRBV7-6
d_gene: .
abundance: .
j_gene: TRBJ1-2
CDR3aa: CASSLLRQASYTF
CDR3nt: TGTGCCAGCAGCTTACTCCGACAGGCTAGCTACACCTTC

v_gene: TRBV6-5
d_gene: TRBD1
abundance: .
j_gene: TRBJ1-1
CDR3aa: CASRQGYTEAFF
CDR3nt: TGTGCCAGTCGACAGGGGTACACTGAAGCTTTCTTT

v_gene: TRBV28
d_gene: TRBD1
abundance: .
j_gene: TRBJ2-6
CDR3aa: CASRDRGLTGANVLTF
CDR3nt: TGTGCCAGCCGGGACAGGGGGCTGACTGGGGCCAACGTCCTGACTTTC

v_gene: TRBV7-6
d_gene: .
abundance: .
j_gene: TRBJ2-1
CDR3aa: CASSLLAIEQFF
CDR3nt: TGTGCCAGCAGCTTACTAGCCATCGAGCAGTTCTTC

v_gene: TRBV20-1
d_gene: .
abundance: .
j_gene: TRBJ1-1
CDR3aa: CSASFEGVRAFF
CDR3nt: TGCAGTGCTAGTTTCGAAGGAGTGCGCGCTTTCTTT

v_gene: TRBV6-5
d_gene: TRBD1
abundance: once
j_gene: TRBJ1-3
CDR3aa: CASSLTGSNGNTIYF
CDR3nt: TGTGCCAGCAGTTTGACAGGGAGCAATGGAAACACCATATATTTT

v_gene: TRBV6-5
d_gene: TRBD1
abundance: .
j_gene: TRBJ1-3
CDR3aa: CASSDRGLSGNTIYF
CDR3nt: TGTGCCAGCAGCGACAGGGGGCTCTCTGGAAACACCATATATTTT

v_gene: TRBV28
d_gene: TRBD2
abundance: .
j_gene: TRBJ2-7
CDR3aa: CASSPLGRAYEQYF
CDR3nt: TGTGCCAGCAGCCCATTAGGGAGGGCCTACGAGCAGTACTTC

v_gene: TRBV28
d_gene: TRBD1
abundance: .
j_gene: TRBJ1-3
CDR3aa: CASSSTGGSGNTIYF
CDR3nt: TGTGCCAGCAGTTCAACAGGGGGCTCTGGAAACACCATATATTTT

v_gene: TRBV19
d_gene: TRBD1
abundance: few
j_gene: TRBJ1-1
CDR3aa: CASATGGRQPPEAFF
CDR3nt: TGTGCCAGTGCCACAGGGGGCCGCCAACCCCCTGAAGCTTTCTTT

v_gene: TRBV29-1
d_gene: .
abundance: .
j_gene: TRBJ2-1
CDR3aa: CSVGNNEQFF
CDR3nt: TGCAGCGTTGGTAACAATGAGCAGTTCTTC

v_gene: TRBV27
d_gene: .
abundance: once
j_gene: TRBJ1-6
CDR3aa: CASSTDRPYAYNSPLHF
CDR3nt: TGTGCCAGCAGTACCGACAGGCCGTATGCTTATAATTCACCCCTCCACTTT

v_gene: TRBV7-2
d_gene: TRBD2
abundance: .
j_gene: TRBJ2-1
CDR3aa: CASSGGRGSYNEQFF
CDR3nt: TGTGCCAGCAGCGGTGGGAGGGGCTCCTACAATGAGCAGTTCTTC

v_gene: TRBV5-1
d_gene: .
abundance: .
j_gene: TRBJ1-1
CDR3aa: CASSFDWNTEAFF
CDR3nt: TGCGCCAGCAGCTTTGACTGGAACACTGAAGCTTTCTTT

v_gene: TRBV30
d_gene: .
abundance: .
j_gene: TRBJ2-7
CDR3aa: CAWSVGLGRGPYEQYF
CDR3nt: TGTGCCTGGAGTGTAGGACTCGGGCGGGGCCCCTACGAGCAGTACTTC

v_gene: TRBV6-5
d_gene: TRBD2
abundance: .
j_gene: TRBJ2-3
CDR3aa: CATKTSGSPTDTQYF
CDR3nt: TGTGCCACCAAGACTAGCGGGAGTCCCACAGATACGCAGTATTTT

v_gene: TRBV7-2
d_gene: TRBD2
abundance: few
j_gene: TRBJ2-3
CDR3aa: CASSLGGRGTDTQYF
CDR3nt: TGTGCCAGCAGTCTCGGCGGGAGGGGCACAGATACGCAGTATTTT

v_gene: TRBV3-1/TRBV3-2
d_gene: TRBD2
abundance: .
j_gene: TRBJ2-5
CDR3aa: CASSQLAGETQYF
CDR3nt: TGTGCCAGCAGCCAACTAGCGGGAGAGACCCAGTACTTC

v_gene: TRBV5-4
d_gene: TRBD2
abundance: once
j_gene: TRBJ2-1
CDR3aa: CASSLGSSGINEQFF
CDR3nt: TGTGCCAGCAGCTTGGGGTCTAGCGGGATCAATGAGCAGTTCTTC

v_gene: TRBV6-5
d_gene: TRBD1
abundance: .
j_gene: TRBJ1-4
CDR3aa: CASRRGQASEKLFF
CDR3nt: TGTGCCAGCCGACGAGGACAGGCCTCCGAAAAACTGTTTTTT

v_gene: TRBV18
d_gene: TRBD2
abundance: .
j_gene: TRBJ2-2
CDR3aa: CASSSYPSGLTGELFF
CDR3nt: TGTGCCAGCTCATCCTACCCTAGCGGGCTCACCGGGGAGCTGTTTTTT

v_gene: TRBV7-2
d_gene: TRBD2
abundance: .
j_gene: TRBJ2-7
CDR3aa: CASSLVGGSGSAEQYF
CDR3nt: TGTGCCAGCAGCCTCGTCGGAGGTAGCGGGAGTGCCGAGCAGTACTTC

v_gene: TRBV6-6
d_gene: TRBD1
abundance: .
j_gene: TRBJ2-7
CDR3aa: CATLGGQGTYEQYF
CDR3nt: TGTGCCACCCTCGGGGGACAGGGAACCTACGAGCAGTACTTC

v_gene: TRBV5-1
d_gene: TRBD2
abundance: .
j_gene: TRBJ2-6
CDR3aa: CASSTDGRGSGANVLTF
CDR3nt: TGCGCCAGCAGCACGGACGGGAGGGGTTCTGGGGCCAACGTCCTGACTTTC

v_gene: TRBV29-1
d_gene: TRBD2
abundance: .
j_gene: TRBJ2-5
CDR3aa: CSVRLAGQETQYF
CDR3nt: TGCAGCGTAAGACTAGCGGGGCAAGAGACCCAGTACTTC

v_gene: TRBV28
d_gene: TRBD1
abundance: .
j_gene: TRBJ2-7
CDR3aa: CASSPSPGQGSYEQYF
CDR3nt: TGTGCCAGCAGTCCCTCTCCGGGACAGGGTTCCTACGAGCAGTACTTC

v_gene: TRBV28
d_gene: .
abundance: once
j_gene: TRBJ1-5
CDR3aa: CASSINQVYQPQHF
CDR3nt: TGTGCCAGCAGTATAAACCAGGTTTATCAGCCCCAGCATTTT

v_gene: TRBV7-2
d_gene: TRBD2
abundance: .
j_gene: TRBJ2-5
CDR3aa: CASRELAGGPETQYF
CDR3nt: TGTGCCAGCAGGGAACTAGCGGGAGGGCCAGAGACCCAGTACTTC

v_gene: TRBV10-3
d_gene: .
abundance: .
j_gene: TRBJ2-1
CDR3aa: CAISESAGSSYNEQFF
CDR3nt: TGTGCCATCAGTGAGTCGGCGGGGAGCTCCTACAATGAGCAGTTCTTC

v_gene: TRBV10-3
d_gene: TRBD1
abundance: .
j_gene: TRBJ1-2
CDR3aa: CAITPGGQRLEGYTF
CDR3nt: TGTGCCATCACTCCCGGGGGACAGCGCCTTGAAGGCTACACCTTC

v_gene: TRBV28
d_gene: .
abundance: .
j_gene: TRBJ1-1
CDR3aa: CASIPGGNQREAFF
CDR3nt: TGTGCCAGCATCCCCGGGGGGAATCAACGGGAAGCTTTCTTT

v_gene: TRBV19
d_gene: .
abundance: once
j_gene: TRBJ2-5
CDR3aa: CASSILSGETQYF
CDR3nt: TGTGCCAGTAGTATATTGAGTGGAGAGACCCAGTACTTC

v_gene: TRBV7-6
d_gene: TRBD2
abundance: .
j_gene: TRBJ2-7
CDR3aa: CASSLLVTSGSEQYF
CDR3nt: TGTGCCAGCAGCTTACTTGTGACTAGCGGGTCCGAGCAGTACTTC

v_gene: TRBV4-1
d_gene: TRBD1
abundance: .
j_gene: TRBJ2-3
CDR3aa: CASSQLILRTGGERDTQYF
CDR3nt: TGCGCCAGCAGCCAACTAATCTTACGGACAGGGGGCGAGCGGGATACGCAGTATTTT

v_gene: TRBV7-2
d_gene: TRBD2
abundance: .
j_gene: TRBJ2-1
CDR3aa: CASRLNVLSGRANEQFF
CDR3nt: TGTGCCAGCCGCCTAAATGTCCTTAGCGGGAGGGCCAATGAGCAGTTCTTC

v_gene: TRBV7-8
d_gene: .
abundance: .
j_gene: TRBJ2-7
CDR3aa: CASSLPPGGSSYEQYF
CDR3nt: TGTGCCAGCAGCCTCCCCCCCGGGGGAAGCTCCTACGAGCAGTACTTC

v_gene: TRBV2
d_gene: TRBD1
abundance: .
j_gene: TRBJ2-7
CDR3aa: CASITDRSSNEQYF
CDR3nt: TGTGCCAGCATTACGGACAGGAGTAGCAACGAGCAGTACTTC

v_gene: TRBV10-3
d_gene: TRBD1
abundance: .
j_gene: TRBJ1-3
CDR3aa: CAISEDRERNTIYF
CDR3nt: TGTGCCATCAGTGAGGACAGGGAGAGAAACACCATATATTTT